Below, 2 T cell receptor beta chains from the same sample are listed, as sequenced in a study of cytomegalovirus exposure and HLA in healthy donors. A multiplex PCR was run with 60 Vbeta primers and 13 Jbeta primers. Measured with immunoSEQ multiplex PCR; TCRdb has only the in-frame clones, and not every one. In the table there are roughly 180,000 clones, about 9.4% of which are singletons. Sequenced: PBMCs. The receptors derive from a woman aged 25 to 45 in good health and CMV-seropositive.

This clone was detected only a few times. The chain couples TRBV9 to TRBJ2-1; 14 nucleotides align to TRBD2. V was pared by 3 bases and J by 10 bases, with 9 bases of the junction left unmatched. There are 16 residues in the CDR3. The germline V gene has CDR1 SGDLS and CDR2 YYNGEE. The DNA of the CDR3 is TGTGCCAGCAGCGGAGGACTAGCGGGAGGATTGGGGGAGCAGTTCTTC. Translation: CASSGGLAGGLGEQFF.

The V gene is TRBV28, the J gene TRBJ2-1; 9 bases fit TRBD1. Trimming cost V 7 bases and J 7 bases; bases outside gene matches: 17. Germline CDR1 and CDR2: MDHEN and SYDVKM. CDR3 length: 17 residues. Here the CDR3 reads CASTGSAGTGRENEQFF. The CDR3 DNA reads TGTGCCAGCACCGGGAGCGCCGGGACAGGGCGGGAAAATGAGCAGTTCTTC.